This is a list of T cell receptor beta chains from one sample in a study of early T cells in non-severe SARS-CoV-2 infection. TCRdb re-analysed the 5' RACE reads in MiXCR, keeping a single row per CDR3 protein. The repertoire consists of 77,000 or so distinct CDR3 sequences, with around 15% occurring once and the leading ten covering roughly 4.2%. The sequenced sample was whole blood, obtained at baseline. The receptors shown here come from an adult who was a healthcare worker with PCR-confirmed SARS-CoV-2 infection or an uninfected control (not recorded which). CDR3s include the opening cysteine and the closing phenylalanine or tryptophan. Each record gives: V gene, J gene, clone size, D gene, CDR3 DNA, CDR3 protein. D genes are given only for firm matches. Only some rows state a clone size, as once, few, many or a class for expanded clones.

TRBV20-1,TRBJ2-1,many,-,TGCAGTGCTAGTGACCGACTCGGCAGCTCCTACAATGAGCAGTTCTTC,CSASDRLGSSYNEQFF
TRBV9,TRBJ2-7,many,TRBD2,TGTGCCAGCAGCGCGGGACTAGCGGAGGCCTACGAGCAGTACTTC,CASSAGLAEAYEQYF
TRBV9,TRBJ1-3,few,-,TGTGCCAGCAGCGGGCCCGGGGACACCATATATTTT,CASSGPGDTIYF
TRBV28,TRBJ1-2,-,-,TGTGCCAGCAGTTTATCTCAGCCGGCCTATGGCTACACCTTC,CASSLSQPAYGYTF
TRBV2,TRBJ1-6,-,-,TGTGCCAGCACCTCCGGGACACAGATATCACCCCTCCACTTT,CASTSGTQISPLHF
TRBV28,TRBJ2-1,many,TRBD2,TGTGCCAGCAGTTTATTTTCTAGCGGGCACAATGAGCAGTTCTTC,CASSLFSSGHNEQFF
TRBV21-1,TRBJ1-1,once,-,TGTGCCAGCAGCAAAGTCGGGATTAGGGGAGAGAACACTGAAGCTTTCTTT,CASSKVGIRGENTEAFF
TRBV20-1,TRBJ2-1,-,-,TGCAGTGCCCCTGGGCTAGCCTCCCACAATGAGCAGTTCTTC,CSAPGLASHNEQFF
TRBV7-8,TRBJ2-1,-,TRBD2,TGTGCCAGCAGCCGGACTAGTCTTGAGCAGTTCTTC,CASSRTSLEQFF
TRBV28,TRBJ2-6,few,-,TGTGCCAGCAGTTTATCGGGCTCTGGGGCCAACGTCCTGACTTTC,CASSLSGSGANVLTF